This TCR beta chain was profiled in a study of blood T cell repertoires in COVID-19. Background on the study: Sources were T cells, B-cell-depleted T cells, or PBMCs; the material itself was cDNA or gDNA.

As originally analysed: Using reference gene primer amplification, nucleated cell counts were estimated. Assay: immunoSEQ multiplex PCR; the TCRdb copy retains only in-frame clones and omits some. V, J and clone size are taken as reported in that table, and D and trimming were inferred from the DNA itself. The sample has around 240,000 clones, approximately 84% seen once. The origin of this receptor is an elderly woman with acute or convalescent COVID-19. The specimen was peripheral blood.

CDR3 DNA: TGCAGTGCTAGTTTTACAGGGGTTAACAATGAGCAGTTCTTC. Translating it yields CSASFTGVNNEQFF. V and J are TRBV20-1 and TRBJ2-1, with 7 bases identical to TRBD1. This CDR3 region has 14 residues. Germline loops: CDR1 DFQATT, CDR2 SNEGSKA (reference sequence). The ends lost 3 bases at V and 5 bases at J; junction bases unmatched: 7.